These 6 T cell receptor beta chains were all obtained from the same sample, sequenced in a study of shared clonotypes between healthy human individuals (dated by TCRdb to the early 2020s). CD8 naive samples were CD45RO-negative cells positively selected for CCR7, giving a CD45RA+CCR7+ population that excluded TemRA cells. Libraries came from the immunoSEQ multiplex PCR assay. This immuneACCESS table, as held by TCRdb, lists in-frame sequences with V and J called but not all clones. Of the missing ones, under half trace to an unresolved V gene in checked studies; the others have no known cause. For this sample there are about 2 million clones; just under 95% appear just once. The ten largest clones add up to roughly 1.2% of the sample. Sequenced material: naive CD8+ T cells sorted from blood. In the paper's terms, the cell subset or site label means: CD45RA+CCR7+. These receptor sequences come from a man between 18 and 29 years old in good health.

On this clone itself: The sample contains more than one DNA sequence encoding this CDR3. This chain links TRBV9 with TRBJ2-7; D call uncertain. This CDR3 contains 14 residues. The germline V gene has CDR1 SGDLS and CDR2 YYNGEE. With 0 bases removed from V and 0 bases from J, the gap between germline ends came to 7 bases. This CDR3 is CASSVGYSSYEQYF. The CDR3 DNA is TGTGCCAGCAGCGTAGGTTACAGCTCCTACGAGCAGTACTTC.

J is TRBJ1-5 and V is TRBV7-9; 9 bases line up with TRBD1. The length of the CDR3 is 15 residues. V lost 6 bases to trimming and J lost 3 bases; unmatched junction nucleotides: 6. Germline loops: CDR1 SEHNR, CDR2 FQNEAQ (reference sequence). The DNA of the CDR3 is TGTGCCAGCAGGTCCGGGACAGGGACCAATCAGCCCCAGCATTTT. Protein: CASRSGTGTNQPQHF.

V usage is TRBV23-1 and J usage is TRBJ2-3, with 10 bases identical to TRBD1. TRBV23-1 is flagged as an ORF with uncertain function. This CDR3 region has 14 residues. V trimming: 2 bases; J trimming: 7 bases; junction bases outside the gene matches: 3. The CDR3 region is CASSQGTGEHTQYF. For the CDR3, the DNA is TGCGCCAGCAGTCAAGGGACAGGGGAACATACGCAGTATTTT.

The CDR3 here is CASMEASYEQYF. The CDR3 DNA reads as TGTGCCAGCATGGAAGCTTCCTACGAGCAGTACTTC. The genes are TRBV6-1 and TRBJ2-7; D is uncertain. Germline CDR1 reads MNHNS; CDR2 reads SASEGT. Trimming took off 7 bases at V and 1 base at J, with 8 bases between the two ends. This CDR3 region has 12 residues.

This chain links TRBV19 with TRBJ2-7; D is unclear. Germline V lookup: CDR1 LNHDA, CDR2 SQIVND (reference sequence). Trimming cost V 8 bases and J 3 bases, with 11 bases left between them. The CDR3 contains 12 residues. DNA for the CDR3: TGTGCCAGTTCAAGGACGGGCTACGAGCAGTACTTC. Its translation is CASSRTGYEQYF. Complete variable domain (other parts from reference TRBV19 and TRBJ2-7): DGGITQSPKYLFRKEGQNVTLSCEQNLNHDAMYWYRQDPGQGLRLIYYSQIVNDFQKGDIAEGYSVSREKKESFPLTVTSAQKNPTAFYLCASSRTGYEQYFGPGTRLTVT.

The chain uses TRBV25-1 and TRBJ2-2, with TRBD1 as a possible D gene (6 bases). This CDR3 region has 14 residues. Germline assignment: CDR1 MGHDK and CDR2 SYGVNS. Trimming stripped 2 bases from V and 7 bases from J, with 11 bases between. DNA for the CDR3: TGTGCCAGCAGTGAAGGAAGGGGGTACGGGGAGCTGTTTTTT. The encoded protein is CASSEGRGYGELFF.